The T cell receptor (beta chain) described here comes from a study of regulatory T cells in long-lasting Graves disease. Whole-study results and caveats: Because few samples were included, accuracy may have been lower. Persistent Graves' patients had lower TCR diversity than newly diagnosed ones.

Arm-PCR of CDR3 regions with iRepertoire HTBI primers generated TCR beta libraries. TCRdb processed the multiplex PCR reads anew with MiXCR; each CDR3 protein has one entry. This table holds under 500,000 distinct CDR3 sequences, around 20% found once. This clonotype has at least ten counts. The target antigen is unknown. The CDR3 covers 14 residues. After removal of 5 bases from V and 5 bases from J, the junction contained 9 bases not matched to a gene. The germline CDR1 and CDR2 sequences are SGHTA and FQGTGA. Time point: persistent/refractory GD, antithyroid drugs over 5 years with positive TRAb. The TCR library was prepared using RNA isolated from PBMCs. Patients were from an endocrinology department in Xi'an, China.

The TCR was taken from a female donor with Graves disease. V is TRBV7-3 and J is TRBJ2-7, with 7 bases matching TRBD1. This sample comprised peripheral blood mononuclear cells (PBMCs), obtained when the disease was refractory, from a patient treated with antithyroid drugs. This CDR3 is CASSPGTAGHEQYF. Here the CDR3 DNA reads TGTGCCAGCAGCCCCGGGACAGCAGGCCACGAGCAGTACTTC.